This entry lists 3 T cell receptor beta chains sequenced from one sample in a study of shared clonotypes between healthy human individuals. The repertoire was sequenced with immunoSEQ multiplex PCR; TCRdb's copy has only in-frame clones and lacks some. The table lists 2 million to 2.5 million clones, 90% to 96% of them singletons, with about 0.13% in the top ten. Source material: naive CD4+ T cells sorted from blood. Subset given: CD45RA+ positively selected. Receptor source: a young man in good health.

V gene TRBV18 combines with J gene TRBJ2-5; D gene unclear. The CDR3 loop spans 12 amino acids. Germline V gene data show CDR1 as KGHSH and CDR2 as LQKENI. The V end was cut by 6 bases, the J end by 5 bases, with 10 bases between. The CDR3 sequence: CASSGSGETQYF. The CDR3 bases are TGTGCCAGCTCCGGCTCGGGCGAGACCCAGTACTTC.

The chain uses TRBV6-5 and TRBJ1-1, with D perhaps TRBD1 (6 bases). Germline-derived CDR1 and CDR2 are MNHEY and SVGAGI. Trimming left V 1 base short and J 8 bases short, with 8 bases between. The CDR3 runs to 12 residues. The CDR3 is CASSYFGQEAFF. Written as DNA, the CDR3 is TGTGCCAGCAGTTACTTCGGACAGGAAGCTTTCTTT.

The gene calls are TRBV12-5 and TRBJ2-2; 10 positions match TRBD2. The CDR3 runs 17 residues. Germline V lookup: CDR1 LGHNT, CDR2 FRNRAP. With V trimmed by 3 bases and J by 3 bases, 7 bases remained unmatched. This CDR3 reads CASGFISSGGYTGELFF. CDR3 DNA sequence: TGTGCTAGTGGTTTCATATCTAGCGGGGGCTACACCGGGGAGCTGTTTTTT.